This note documents a single T cell receptor (beta chain) sequence. The antigen it recognizes is unknown. No base-level quality is on record; no much larger clone is a single base apart. The collaborating institutions used their own protocols to collect whole blood in K2EDTA tubes. For TCRbeta analysis, collaborator samples were shipped as frozen whole blood, as isolated PBMCs, or as DNA extracted from either sample type. TCRbeta CDR3 regions were amplified from genomic DNA by means of the immunoSEQ Assay, a bias-controlled multiplex PCR. The study's own analysis went as follows. The number of nucleated cells in each sample was estimated by amplification of reference gene primers within the assay. To quantify the absolute abundance of each unique TCRbeta CDR3 rearrangement, sequence reads were collapsed and filtered. Productive Simpson clonality was computed per sample as the square root of Simpson's diversity index over productive rearrangements. The table comes from immuneACCESS by way of TCRdb, which keeps in-frame sequences with V and J called. Part of the clones is missing from these tables; in studies checked, under half for an unresolved V gene and the rest for unknown reasons. That table furnishes V, J and clone size, whereas the DNA furnished D and trimming. The sample table lists more than 70,000 clones, more than 75% of them with a count of one. The top ten clones comprise about 5% of the sample.

The data are from a study of blood T cell repertoires in COVID-19 (TCRdb year 2020). With respect to the entire study: Samples from collaborators originated in the United States, Italy and Spain and spanned both the acute and convalescent phases of COVID-19. Deeply sampled blood TCRbeta repertoires from subjects exposed to, actively infected with, or recovered from COVID-19 were included in the dataset. HLA class I and class II types, where available, came from metadata supplied by the sample provider rather than from assay-based typing. The sample metadata nearly always contained a de-identified subject ID, COVID-19 status, age in years and sex. The repertoires were released in a freely available public database meant as a resource for research on the immune response to SARS-CoV-2. The material from the prospective study consisted of cDNA or gDNA derived from T cells, B-cell-depleted T cells, or PBMCs. The samples were drawn from two sources: the first 160 participants of the ongoing ImmuneRACE study, and over 1,000 subjects contributed by 6 global collaborators. On the study overall, not on this receptor specifically: The quantity of clinical and demographic metadata differed by source and by participant and was supplied without curation.

Inclusive of the bounding cysteine and phenylalanine, the CDR3 is 15 residues long. CDR3 DNA is the only sequence kept; it has 45 bases, read in frame from the first base. Trimming at the junction amounts to 0 bases on V and 6 bases on J, and the germline ends lie 12 bases apart. In the germline V gene (reference sequence), CDR1 corresponds to SGHKS and CDR2 to YYEKEE. Specimen: peripheral blood. Here the chain combines TRBV5-5 and TRBJ2-2; TRBD2 is a weak D gene call, 6 bases matching. The sequence came from a man aged 45-60 years with active or convalescent COVID-19. The CDR3 region: CASSLGEAAAGELFF. In nucleotide form, the sequence is TGTGCCAGCAGCTTGGGGGAGGCAGCGGCCGGGGAGCTGTTTTTT.